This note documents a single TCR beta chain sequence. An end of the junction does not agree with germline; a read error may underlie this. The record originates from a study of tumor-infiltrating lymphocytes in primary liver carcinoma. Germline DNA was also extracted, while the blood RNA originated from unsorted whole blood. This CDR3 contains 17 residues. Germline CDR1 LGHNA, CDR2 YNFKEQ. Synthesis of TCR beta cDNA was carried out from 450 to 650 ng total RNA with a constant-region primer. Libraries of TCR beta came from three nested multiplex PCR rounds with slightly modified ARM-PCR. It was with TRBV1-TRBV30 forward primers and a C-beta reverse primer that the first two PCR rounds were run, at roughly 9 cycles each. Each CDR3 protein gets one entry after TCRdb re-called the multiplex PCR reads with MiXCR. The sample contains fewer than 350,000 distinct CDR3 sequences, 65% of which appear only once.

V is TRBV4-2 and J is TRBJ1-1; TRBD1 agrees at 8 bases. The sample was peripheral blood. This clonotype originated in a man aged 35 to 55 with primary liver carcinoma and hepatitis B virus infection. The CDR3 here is CASTLDLGRGRNTEAFF. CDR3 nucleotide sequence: TGTGCCAGCACCCTAGACTTAGGCAGGGGGCGCAACACCGAAGCTTTCTTT.